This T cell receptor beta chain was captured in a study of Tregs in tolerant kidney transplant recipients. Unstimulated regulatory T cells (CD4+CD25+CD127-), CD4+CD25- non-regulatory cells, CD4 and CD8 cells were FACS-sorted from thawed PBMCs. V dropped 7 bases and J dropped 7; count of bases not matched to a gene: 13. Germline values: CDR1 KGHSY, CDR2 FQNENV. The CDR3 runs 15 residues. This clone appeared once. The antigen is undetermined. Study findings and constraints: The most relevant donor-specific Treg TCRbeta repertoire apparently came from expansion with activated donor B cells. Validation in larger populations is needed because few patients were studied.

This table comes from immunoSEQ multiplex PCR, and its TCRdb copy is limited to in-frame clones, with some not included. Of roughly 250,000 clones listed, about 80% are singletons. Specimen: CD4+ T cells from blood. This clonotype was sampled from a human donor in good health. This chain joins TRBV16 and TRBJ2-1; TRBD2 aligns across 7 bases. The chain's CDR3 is CASTRPGGRSNEQFF. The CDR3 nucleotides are TGTGCCAGCACCCGGCCCGGCGGGAGATCTAATGAGCAGTTCTTC.